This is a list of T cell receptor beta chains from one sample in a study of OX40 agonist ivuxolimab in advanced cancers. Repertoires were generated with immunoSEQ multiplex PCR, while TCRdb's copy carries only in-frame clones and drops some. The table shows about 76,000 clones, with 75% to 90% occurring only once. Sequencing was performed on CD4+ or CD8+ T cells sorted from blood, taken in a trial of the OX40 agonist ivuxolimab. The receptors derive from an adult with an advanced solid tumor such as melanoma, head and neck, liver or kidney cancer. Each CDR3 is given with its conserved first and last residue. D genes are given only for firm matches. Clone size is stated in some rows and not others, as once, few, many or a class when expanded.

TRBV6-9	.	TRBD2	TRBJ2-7	TGTGCCAGCAGACGGACTAGCGGGGGGGACTACGAGCAGTACTTC	CASRRTSGGDYEQYF
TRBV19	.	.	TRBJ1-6	TGTGCCAGTAGTCCCCGGGTCCCTTTGACCCTCCACTTT	CASSPRVPLTLHF
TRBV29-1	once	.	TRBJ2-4	TGCAGCGTTTTAACAGGCGGGTTCGAAAACATTCAGTACTTC	CSVLTGGFENIQYF
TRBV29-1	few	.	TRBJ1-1	TGCAGCGTTGGGCCAGGGTTGAACACTGAAGCTTTCTTT	CSVGPGLNTEAFF
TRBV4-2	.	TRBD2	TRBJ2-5	TGTGCCAGCAGCCAAGATCCCAGCGGGGGGATCCAAGAGACCCAGTACTTC	CASSQDPSGGIQETQYF
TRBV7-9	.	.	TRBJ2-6	TGTGCCAGCAGCCCGACTTATAACTCTGGGGCCAACGTCCTGACTTTC	CASSPTYNSGANVLTF
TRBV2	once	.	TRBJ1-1	TGTGCCAGCATAAGAGGAAGGGAAAGGAAGACTGAAGCTTTCTTT	CASIRGRERKTEAFF
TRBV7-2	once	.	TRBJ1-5	TGTGCCAGCAGCTTAAGTACGGGAGGGGGGCATCAGCCCCAGCATTTT	CASSLSTGGGHQPQHF
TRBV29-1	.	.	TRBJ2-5	TGCAGCGCCAATCGAGGCGGGGAGGAGCAGTACTTC	CSANRGGEEQYF
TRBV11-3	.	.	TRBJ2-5	TGTGCCAGCAGCTCAACCCAAGGAGAGACCCAGTACTTC	CASSSTQGETQYF
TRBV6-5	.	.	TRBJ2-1	TGTGCCAGCAGGCGACAGGACAATGAGCAGTTCTTC	CASRRQDNEQFF
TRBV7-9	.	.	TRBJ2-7	TGTGCCAGCAGCCCCTCCGGGACGGACTACGAGCAGTACTTC	CASSPSGTDYEQYF
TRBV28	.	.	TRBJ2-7	TGTGCCAGCAGCTCATCAGGACGGTACGAGCAGTACTTC	CASSSSGRYEQYF
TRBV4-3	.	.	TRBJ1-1	TGCGCCAGCAGCCATGGGGGTGAAGCTTTCTTT	CASSHGGEAFF
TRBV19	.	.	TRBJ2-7	TGTGCCAGTAGTATGCGAGCGGAGTCCTACGAGCAGTACTTC	CASSMRAESYEQYF
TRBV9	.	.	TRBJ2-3	TGTGCCAGCAGCGGTATAGCGGCTAGCACAGATACGCAGTATTTT	CASSGIAASTDTQYF
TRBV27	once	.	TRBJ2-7	TGTGCCAGCAGTTTATCGGCCACAGGCCTATACGAGCAGTACTTC	CASSLSATGLYEQYF
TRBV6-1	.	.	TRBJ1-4	TGTGCCAGCAGTTCGCGGGGAGTGAATGAAAAACTGTTTTTT	CASSSRGVNEKLFF
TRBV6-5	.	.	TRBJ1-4	TGTGCCAGCGGGTCAGGGGAGCGCGAAAAACTGTTTTTT	CASGSGEREKLFF
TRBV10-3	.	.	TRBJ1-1	TGTGCCATCAAAGGCCAGCCGAACACTGAAGCTTTCTTT	CAIKGQPNTEAFF
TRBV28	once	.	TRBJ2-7	TGTGCCAGCAGTTTCGGACACGAGCAGTACTTC	CASSFGHEQYF
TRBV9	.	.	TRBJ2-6	TGTGCCAGCCTTCGGCCTGGGGCCAACGTCCTGACTTTC	CASLRPGANVLTF
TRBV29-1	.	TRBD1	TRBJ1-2	TGCAGCGTTGCGGGACCGGGACAGAATGGCTACACCTTC	CSVAGPGQNGYTF
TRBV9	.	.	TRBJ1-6	TGTGCCAGCAGCTTTAGGACGGATTTTAATTCACCCCTCCACTTT	CASSFRTDFNSPLHF
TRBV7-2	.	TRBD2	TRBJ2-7	TGTGCCAGCAGCTTAGTAGCGGGAGAAGCCTACGAGCAGTACTTC	CASSLVAGEAYEQYF
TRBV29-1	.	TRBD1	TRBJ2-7	TGCAGCGTTGAAGGATTAATGGACAGGGGGCTTTACGAGCAGTACTTC	CSVEGLMDRGLYEQYF
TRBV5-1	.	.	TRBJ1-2	TGCGCCAGCAGCTTGGGACCCGCGGAAAACTATGGCTACACCTTC	CASSLGPAENYGYTF
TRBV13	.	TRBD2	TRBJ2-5	TGTGCCAGCAGCTTGACTAGCGGGGTTCCCATGGGGGAGACCCAGTACTTC	CASSLTSGVPMGETQYF
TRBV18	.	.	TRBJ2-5	TGTGCCAGCTCACCAGGAAACAGGCAAGAGACCCAGTACTTC	CASSPGNRQETQYF
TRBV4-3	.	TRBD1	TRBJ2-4	TGCGCCAGCAGCTCCGGGACAGGGGTGAACATTCAGTACTTC	CASSSGTGVNIQYF
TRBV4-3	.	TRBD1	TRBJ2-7	TGCGCCAGCAGCCAAGATTTTGGGGGACAGACCGAGCAGTACTTC	CASSQDFGGQTEQYF
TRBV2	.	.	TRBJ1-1	TGTGCCAGCAGTGATGGGCCGGGCACTGAAGCTTTCTTT	CASSDGPGTEAFF
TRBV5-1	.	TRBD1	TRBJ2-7	TGCGCCAGCAGCGACAGGGGTTGGTACGAGCAGTACTTC	CASSDRGWYEQYF
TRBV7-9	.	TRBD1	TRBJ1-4	TGTGCCAGCAGCCCCCGGGGCAGGGGGAATAATGAAAAACTGTTTTTT	CASSPRGRGNNEKLFF
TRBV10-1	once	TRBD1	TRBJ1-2	TGCGCCAGCAGGTCCCCCGGGACAGCTGGCTACACCTTC	CASRSPGTAGYTF
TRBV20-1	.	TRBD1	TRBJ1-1	TGCAGTGCTTGGACAGGGAGCGCTTTCTTT	CSAWTGSAFF
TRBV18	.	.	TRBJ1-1	TGTGCCAGCTCACCAGGAGGGGGTCGCTCGAACACTGAAGCTTTCTTT	CASSPGGGRSNTEAFF
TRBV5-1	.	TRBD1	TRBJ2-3	TGCGCCAGCAGCTTGGATATACGCAGGGGGACAGATACGCAGTATTTT	CASSLDIRRGTDTQYF
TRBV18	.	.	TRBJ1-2	TGTGCCAGCTCAACAATGTCCGGGGGCTACACCTTC	CASSTMSGGYTF
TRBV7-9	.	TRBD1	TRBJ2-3	TGTGCCAGCAGCTTGATCCCCGGGCAGGGGGTATCAGATACGCAGTATTTT	CASSLIPGQGVSDTQYF
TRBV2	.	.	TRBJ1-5	TGTGCCAGCACCCGGGAGGTTGGCAATCAGCCCCAGCATTTT	CASTREVGNQPQHF
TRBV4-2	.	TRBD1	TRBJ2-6	TGTGCCAGCAGCCACCTGGGGTGGGGACAGGGGGCCGCTGGGGCCAACGTCCTGACTTTC	CASSHLGWGQGAAGANVLTF
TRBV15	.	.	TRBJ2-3	TGTGCCACCACCGAAGACCGGTTGGGCACAGATACGCAGTATTTT	CATTEDRLGTDTQYF
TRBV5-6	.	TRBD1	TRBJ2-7	TGTGCCAGCAGCAGAAGGGGGCTTGCATCCCACGAGCAGTACTTC	CASSRRGLASHEQYF
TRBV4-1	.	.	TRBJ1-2	TGCGCCAGCAGCCAAGATCGCTCCTTCTATGGCTACACCTTC	CASSQDRSFYGYTF